This T cell receptor beta chain was documented in a study of neoadjuvant nivolumab and ipilimumab in lung cancer. Background on the study: The combination arm added day-1 ipilimumab 1 mg/kg to nivolumab 3 mg/kg on days 1, 15, 29. Study findings and constraints: Only a single major-pathologic-response sample was available for clonality analysis.

Assay: immunoSEQ multiplex PCR; the TCRdb copy retains only in-frame clones and omits some. The profile covers 39,000 or so clones, with nearly 90% appearing a single time and approximately 3.3% taken by the ten largest. Comment on this clone: Its specificity is not known.

The sequencing here drew on peripheral blood, taken before neoadjuvant nivolumab, alone or with ipilimumab. This TCR was sampled from an adult with non-small cell lung cancer.

For the CDR3, the DNA is TGTGCCAGCATGCCGACACCAACTTACCCCTACGAGCAGTACTTC. Translating gives CASMPTPTYPYEQYF. The rearrangement links TRBV6-5 to TRBJ2-7; D is uncertain. The germline CDR1 and CDR2 sequences are MNHEY and SVGAGI. The length of the CDR3 is 15 residues. V shed 7 bases and J shed 2 bases, with 18 bases lying between them.